These 23 T cell receptor beta chains came from one sample sequenced in a study of CD8+ T cells in alopecia areata. Treatment here: oral pan-JAK inhibitor, 5-10 mg twice daily. Reverse transcribed after extraction, RNA yielded cDNA as the sequencing template. Here immunoSEQ multiplex PCR was the method, and the copy in TCRdb shows in-frame clones only, minus some. The sample includes about 160,000 clones, under 70% seen only once; the top ten take approximately 0.91%. This specimen consisted of CD4+ T cells sorted from blood, obtained at week 4, from a patient treated with tofacitinib. The source is a human donor with alopecia areata.

V is TRBV7-9 and J is TRBJ1-2; TRBD1 is a possible D gene (5 bases). Trimming took 5 bases from V and 3 from J, leaving 10 bases between them. Germline V gene sequence: CDR1 SEHNR, CDR2 FQNEAQ (reference sequence). This CDR3 region has 13 residues. This chain's CDR3 is CASSPREDYGYTF. The CDR3, as DNA: TGTGCCAGCAGCCCCAGGGAAGACTATGGCTACACCTTC.

The chain carries TRBV7-2 and TRBJ2-1, with D hard to call. CDR3 length: 14 amino acids. CDR1 and CDR2 from the germline V gene are SGHTA and FQGNSA. Deletions cut 6 bases from V and 6 bases from J, with 15 bases between. This CDR3 is CASSEYPNSNEQFF. The CDR3 bases are TGTGCCAGCAGTGAATATCCAAACAGCAATGAGCAGTTCTTC.

About this clone: Within the sample, other DNA sequences also encode this same CDR3. V usage is TRBV5-1 and J usage is TRBJ2-5; D not resolved. The CDR3 length is 14 residues. Looked up from germline, CDR1 is SGHRS and CDR2 is YFSETQ. Trimming took off 0 bases at V and 4 bases at J, with 10 bases between the two ends. The CDR3 DNA reads TGCGCCAGCAGCTTGGGGCCAGGCGGAGAGACCCAGTACTTC. Translating gives CASSLGPGGETQYF.

This sequence joins TRBV27 and TRBJ1-2, with D perhaps matching TRBD1 (5 bases). Germline V lookup: CDR1 MNHEY, CDR2 SMNVEV (reference sequence). The CDR3 covers 13 residues. V gave up 5 bases and J gave up 8 bases, with 15 bases separating them. The CDR3: CASSIERGGGYTF. The CDR3 DNA reads as TGTGCCAGCAGTATAGAAAGGGGCGGGGGCTACACCTTC.

The rearrangement uses TRBV18 and TRBJ1-1; D unresolved. Between the trimmed V and J ends, which lost 3 bases and 3 bases, there was a span of 14 bases. Germline V gene lookup returns CDR1 KGHSH and CDR2 LQKENI. This CDR3 has 15 residues. The CDR3 sequence is CASSPWTGPDTEAFF. The CDR3 nucleotides are TGTGCCAGCTCACCTTGGACCGGCCCTGACACTGAAGCTTTCTTT.

J is TRBJ1-1 and V is TRBV7-8, with 7 nucleotides matching TRBD1. The CDR3 covers 15 residues. V was pared by 5 bases and J by 4 bases, with 10 bases of the junction left unmatched. CDR1 is SGHVS, CDR2 FQNEAQ, per germline. CDR3 loop: CASSHRQGGGTEAFF. DNA of the CDR3: TGTGCCAGCAGCCACCGACAGGGTGGGGGCACTGAAGCTTTCTTT.

This clone was seen only a few times. This chain connects TRBV7-9 to TRBJ2-2, with D tentatively TRBD1 (6 bases). V lost 5 bases, J lost 5 bases, and 12 bases lay in between. The CDR3 is 14 residues long. CDR1 is SEHNR and CDR2 is FQNEAQ in the germline V gene (reference sequence). The CDR3 reads CASSIPQGTGELFF. DNA of the CDR3: TGTGCCAGCAGCATACCTCAGGGGACCGGGGAGCTGTTTTTT.

V usage is TRBV5-1 and J usage is TRBJ2-1, with D tentatively TRBD1 (5 bases). CDR1 is SGHRS, CDR2 YFSETQ, per germline. V dropped 0 bases and J dropped 4 bases, with 11 bases sitting between them. The CDR3 totals 15 residues. The CDR3 is CASSLAQGNYNEQFF. CDR3 DNA: TGCGCCAGCAGCTTGGCCCAGGGAAATTACAATGAGCAGTTCTTC.

The CDR3 bases are TGTGCCTGGAGTGTACCGGATCTCTCCTACAATGAGCAGTTCTTC. This translates into CAWSVPDLSYNEQFF. The gene calls are TRBV30 and TRBJ2-1, with D unresolved. Germline V gives CDR1 GTSNPN, CDR2 SVGIG (reference sequence). The CDR3 has 15 residues. V shed 0 bases and J shed 0 bases, with 9 bases lying between them.

The V gene is TRBV6-5, the J gene TRBJ1-2; D is uncertain. This CDR3 spans 14 amino acids. Trimming took off 0 bases at V and 8 bases at J, with 13 bases between the two ends. Germline V gene data show CDR1 as MNHEY and CDR2 as SVGAGI. The CDR3 DNA follows: TGTGCCAGCAGTTACTCGCGGCTCGTTAGGGGCTACACCTTC. Protein sequence: CASSYSRLVRGYTF.

The chain combines TRBV4-3 with TRBJ2-7, with TRBD1 as a possible D gene (6 bases). This CDR3 region has 13 residues. Germline V CDR1 and CDR2: LGHNA, YSLEER. V shed 0 bases and J shed 3 bases, with 6 bases lying between them. The DNA for the CDR3 is TGCGCCAGCAGCCAAGAACAGGGCTACGAGCAGTACTTC. Translated: CASSQEQGYEQYF.

V is TRBV30 and J is TRBJ2-1; 11 bases align to TRBD2. V dropped 4 bases and J dropped 4; count of bases not matched to a gene: 6. Germline CDR1 GTSNPN, CDR2 SVGIG (reference sequence). The length of the CDR3 is 15 residues. The CDR3 spells CAWTDGTSGYNEQFF. CDR3 sequence (DNA): TGTGCCTGGACCGACGGGACTAGCGGTTACAATGAGCAGTTCTTC.

The gene calls are TRBV30 and TRBJ1-2, with a weak D call TRBD1 (6 bases). The CDR3 has 13 amino acids. In germline, CDR1 is GTSNPN, CDR2 SVGIG (reference sequence). Trimming removed 2 bases at V and 6 bases at J, with 13 bases between. CDR3 amino acids: CAWSSTGKDGYTF. The CDR3 DNA sequence: TGTGCCTGGAGTTCTACAGGGAAGGATGGCTACACCTTC.

The chain joins TRBV7-2 to TRBJ1-2; D is unclear. The CDR3 contains 12 residues. Germline values: CDR1 SGHTA, CDR2 FQGNSA. Trimming removed 4 bases at V and 7 bases at J, with 10 bases between. This chain's CDR3 is CASSSPGLGYTF. For the CDR3, the DNA is TGTGCCAGCAGCTCGCCTGGGCTTGGCTACACCTTC.

V usage is TRBV29-1 and J usage is TRBJ2-5; no clear D gene. The germline CDR1 and CDR2 sequences are SQVTM and ANQGSEA. The V gene lost 7 bases and the J gene lost 2 bases, with 17 bases spanning the gap. The CDR3 loop spans 14 amino acids. The DNA for the CDR3 is TGCAGCGCCGCCGCAAGGAGTGGGCAAGAGACCCAGTACTTC. As protein: CSAAARSGQETQYF.

The rearrangement links TRBV6-5 to TRBJ1-1; the D gene is possibly TRBD1 (5 bases). Germline loops: CDR1 MNHEY, CDR2 SVGAGI. Trimming shortened V by 0 bases and J by 11 bases, and 16 bases separated the two germline ends. This CDR3 is 14 amino acids long. CDR3 region: CASSYSRGGTMAFF. The CDR3 DNA follows: TGTGCCAGCAGTTACTCGAGGGGAGGGACGATGGCTTTCTTT.

This clone was counted between two and nine times. J is TRBJ2-5 and V is TRBV20-1; D not resolved. This CDR3 comprises 10 residues. Germline loops: CDR1 DFQATT, CDR2 SNEGSKA (reference sequence). Deletions cut 5 bases from V and 0 bases from J, with 1 base between. The CDR3, as DNA: TGCAGTGCTTACCAAGAGACCCAGTACTTC. Translation gives CSAYQETQYF.

This chain uses TRBV30 with TRBJ2-3; D gene ambiguous. CDR1 GTSNPN and CDR2 SVGIG come from the germline V gene (reference sequence). The CDR3 consists of 11 residues. Trimming took 3 bases from V and 2 from J, leaving 3 bases between them. CDR3 loop: CAWRTTDTQYF. The CDR3 DNA sequence: TGTGCCTGGAGGACCACAGATACGCAGTATTTT.

This clone has only a few counts. This chain connects TRBV6-6 to TRBJ1-1; D uncertain. CDR1 MNHNY and CDR2 SVGAGI come from the germline V gene (reference sequence). The V and J ends lost 7 bases and 1 base respectively, with 7 bases between them. The CDR3 contains 12 residues. CDR3 sequence (DNA): TGTGCCAGCAACTACGGGAACACTGAAGCTTTCTTT. Translation gives CASNYGNTEAFF.

The rearrangement links TRBV4-3 to TRBJ1-1, with a tentative D call TRBD1 (5 bases). CDR3 length: 18 amino acids. The V gene's germline CDR1 is LGHNA and CDR2 YSLEER. V gave up 0 bases and J gave up 10 bases, with 27 bases separating them. In DNA form, the CDR3 reads TGCGCCAGCAGCCAAGATTTACCCAGCCGCAGGGAAAGTCTGGGAGCTTTCTTT. Protein product: CASSQDLPSRRESLGAFF.

The chain combines TRBV6-1 with TRBJ2-3; D remains ambiguous. This CDR3 contains 10 residues. V gave up 5 bases and J gave up 7 bases, with 4 bases separating them. The germline V gene has CDR1 MNHNS and CDR2 SASEGT. The CDR3 loop is CASSLNTQYF. The CDR3 nucleotides are TGTGCCAGCAGTCTAAATACGCAGTATTTT.

The chain uses TRBV15 and TRBJ2-1; D might be TRBD2 (6 bases). This CDR3 is 15 amino acids long. The V gene lost 0 bases and the J gene lost 5 bases, with 11 bases spanning the gap. Germline V lookup: CDR1 LNHNV, CDR2 YYDKDF (reference sequence). In DNA form, the CDR3 reads TGTGCCACCAGCAGAGATCCGGGGGTCAACAATGAGCAGTTCTTC. Residues: CATSRDPGVNNEQFF.

Only one count was recorded for this clone. The chain joins TRBV16 to TRBJ2-7; the D is unclear. Deletions cut 4 bases from V and 3 bases from J, with 4 bases between. The CDR3 runs 11 residues. Per germline, CDR1 KGHSY and CDR2 FQNENV. The chain's CDR3 is CASSLGYEQYF. CDR3 DNA: TGTGCCAGCAGCCTAGGCTACGAGCAGTACTTC.